The present entry profiles one TCR beta chain with its context. The antigen is unknown. Deletions cut 4 bases from V and 7 bases from J, with 14 bases between. Germline V gene sequence: CDR1 MDHEN, CDR2 SYDVKM. The CDR3 has 14 amino acids. This entry is derived from a study of OX40 agonist ivuxolimab in advanced cancers. Study details: Patients were given ivuxolimab, an antibody that agonizes OX40 (CD134).

The repertoire was sequenced with immunoSEQ multiplex PCR; TCRdb's copy has only in-frame clones and lacks some. Here the sample spans fewer than 30,000 clones, around 87% being singletons. Study-level results: In the expanded peripheral T cells, antigen specificity was never determined.

The material sequenced was CD4+ or CD8+ T cells sorted from blood, taken in a trial of the OX40 agonist ivuxolimab. The clonotype comes from an adult with an advanced solid tumor such as melanoma, head and neck, liver or kidney cancer. V is TRBV28 and J is TRBJ1-5; D is ambiguous. In DNA form, the CDR3 reads TGTGCCAGCAGTTCCCCCAGAGGTAGGCAGCCCCAGCATTTT. Translated, it gives CASSSPRGRQPQHF.